These 23 T cell receptor beta chains were all obtained from the same sample, sequenced in a study. TCRdb used MiXCR to reprocess the RT-PCR reads, holding one entry per CDR3 protein. The table includes more than 550,000 distinct CDR3 sequences, 12% to 15% detected once. The sample consisted of memory CD4+ T cells from blood. The receptors were sampled from a female donor in good health, serving as a healthy control.

The rearrangement uses TRBV6-2 or TRBV6-3 and TRBJ2-2, with 9 bases matching TRBD2. This CDR3 region has 17 residues. The junction had 9 bases not matched to a gene; V was cut back by 4 bases and J by 3 bases. The V gene's germline CDR1 is MNHEY and CDR2 SVGEGT. Written as DNA, the CDR3 is TGTGCCAGCAGTTTTCTCAGCGGGAGGAAGTACACCGGGGAGCTGTTTTTT. This encodes CASSFLSGRKYTGELFF.

The rearrangement joins TRBV12-3 or TRBV12-4 to TRBJ2-4; D is perhaps TRBD1 (5 bases). V was cut by 1 base and J by 8 bases, with 12 bases left in between. The CDR3 spans 14 residues. In DNA, the CDR3 is TGTGCCAGCAGTTTAGTTCAGGGCTCGGACATTCAGTACTTC. Its translation: CASSLVQGSDIQYF.

This clonotype appeared a few times. The J gene is TRBJ2-7, the V gene TRBV28, with D possibly being TRBD2 (5 bases). V was shortened by 2 bases and J by 2 bases, with 10 bases between the two germline ends. In germline, CDR1 is MDHEN, CDR2 SYDVKM. The CDR3 sequence is 14 residues long. CDR3 DNA: TGTGCCAGCAGTTTAGGACGGACTCCCTACGAGCAGTACTTC. Translation gives CASSLGRTPYEQYF.

A few counts support this clonotype. The genes are TRBV2 and TRBJ1-5; tentatively, D is TRBD1 (6 bases). With 10 bases removed from V and 2 bases from J, the gap between germline ends came to 18 bases. The CDR3 has 15 residues. Germline values: CDR1 SNHLY, CDR2 FYNNEI. The CDR3 protein is CATNPGARGNQPQHF. The CDR3 coding sequence is TGTGCCACAAACCCGGGGGCTAGGGGCAATCAGCCCCAGCATTTT. Variable domain in full (rest from reference TRBV2 and TRBJ1-5): EPEVTQTPSHQVTQMGQEVILRCVPISNHLYFYWYRQILGQKVEFLVSFYNNEISEKSEIFDDQFSVERPDGSNFTLKIRSTKLEDSAMYFCATNPGARGNQPQHFGDGTRLSIL.

J is TRBJ2-1 and V is TRBV7-9; D unresolved. This CDR3 has 14 amino acids. In germline, CDR1 is SEHNR, CDR2 FQNEAQ (reference sequence). Trimming removed 2 bases from V and 1 base from J, with 6 bases in between. The CDR3 spells CASSLLESYNEQFF. The CDR3 coding sequence is TGTGCCAGCAGCTTACTCGAGTCCTACAATGAGCAGTTCTTC. Together with reference TRBV7-9 and TRBJ2-1, the CDR3 gives the full variable domain: DTGVSQNPRHKITKRGQNVTFRCDPISEHNRLYWYRQTLGQGPEFLTYFQNEAQLEKSRLLSDRFSAERPKGSFSTLEIQRTEQGDSAMYLCASSLLESYNEQFFGPGTRLTVL.

V and J are TRBV6-5 and TRBJ1-3; D ambiguous. V was clipped by 0 bases and J by 0 bases, with 9 bases between them. Germline lookup yields CDR1 MNHEY and CDR2 SVGAGI. CDR3 length equals 16 residues. The CDR3 sequence: CASSYSSGNSGNTIYF. The DNA of the CDR3 is TGTGCCAGCAGTTACTCATCAGGAAACTCTGGAAACACCATATATTTT.

The chain is built from TRBV20-1 and TRBJ2-7; D not resolved. Germline V gene sequence: CDR1 DFQATT, CDR2 SNEGSKA (reference sequence). This CDR3 spans 13 amino acids. V was cut by 0 bases and J by 5 bases, with 11 bases left in between. The CDR3 DNA sequence: TGCAGTGCTAGAGATCTAGATTTCAACGAGCAGTACTTC. Amino acids: CSARDLDFNEQYF.

Many counts were recorded for this clonotype. The chain links TRBV29-1 to TRBJ1-1; tentatively, D is TRBD1 (6 bases). V was trimmed by 7 bases and J by 4 bases, leaving 16 bases between them. The germline V gene encodes CDR1 SQVTM and CDR2 ANQGSEA. The CDR3 has 13 residues. CDR3 protein: CSASKTGSTEAFF. The CDR3, as DNA: TGCAGCGCATCTAAGACAGGATCCACTGAAGCTTTCTTT.

This chain joins TRBV28 and TRBJ2-7, with TRBD1 matching over 7 bases. Germline CDR1 is MDHEN and CDR2 is SYDVKM. CDR3 length: 13 amino acids. V lost 5 bases, J lost 9 bases, and 10 bases stayed unmatched. This chain's CDR3 is CASSNRQGIVQYF. CDR3 sequence (DNA): TGTGCCAGCAGTAACCGACAGGGTATTGTGCAGTACTTC.

J is TRBJ2-1 and V is TRBV7-6, with 7 positions matching TRBD1. The CDR3 totals 17 residues. J was trimmed by 8 bases and V by 0 bases; bases with no gene match: 13. Germline V lookup: CDR1 SGHVS, CDR2 FNYEAQ. The CDR3 here is CASSLASPGRGFDEQFF. The CDR3 region has the DNA TGTGCCAGCAGCTTAGCCTCCCCCGGCAGGGGGTTTGATGAGCAGTTCTTC. The full variable domain, in which reference TRBV7-6 and TRBJ2-1 provide the parts outside the CDR3, is GAGVSQSPRYKVTKRGQDVALRCDPISGHVSLYWYRQALGQGPEFLTYFNYEAQQDKSGLPNDRFSAERPEGSISTLTIQRTEQRDSAMYRCASSLASPGRGFDEQFFGPGTRLTVL.

V is TRBV2 and J is TRBJ1-1; TRBD1 matches at 7 bases. The CDR3 is made up of 14 amino acids. Germline trimming cut 7 bases from V and 7 bases from J; bases unmatched to any gene: 12. Germline V gene data show CDR1 as SNHLY and CDR2 as FYNNEI. The CDR3 loop reads CASTTGTDDHEAFF. The CDR3 DNA reads as TGTGCCAGCACCACCGGGACAGACGACCATGAAGCTTTCTTT.

J is TRBJ2-1 and V is TRBV20-1, with 12 nucleotides matching TRBD2. CDR3 length equals 15 residues. Trimming cost V 5 bases and J 8 bases; bases outside gene matches: 10. Germline V lookup: CDR1 DFQATT, CDR2 SNEGSKA (reference sequence). The CDR3 here is CSAGGLAGGRDEQFF. The CDR3 DNA follows: TGCAGTGCTGGGGGGCTAGCGGGAGGGAGGGATGAGCAGTTCTTC.

This clonotype has a single count. The V gene is TRBV6-2 or TRBV6-3, the J gene TRBJ2-1; TRBD1 might be the D (6 bases). V gave up 7 bases and J gave up 0 bases, with 13 bases separating them. CDR3 size: 15 residues. In germline, CDR1 is MNHEY, CDR2 SVGEGT. CDR3 in DNA: TGTGCCAGCACTCCACGAGGGGGCTCCTACAATGAGCAGTTCTTC. Translated, it gives CASTPRGGSYNEQFF.

A few counts support this clonotype. The CDR3 loop is CASSLMARTGSYEQYF. CDR3 bases: TGTGCCAGCAGCTTAATGGCCAGGACAGGGTCGTACGAGCAGTACTTC. The chain has TRBV7-2 and TRBJ2-7, with 8 bases lining up with TRBD1. There are 16 residues in the CDR3. With V trimmed by 2 bases and J by 4 bases, 10 bases remained unmatched. Germline CDR1 SGHTA, CDR2 FQGNSA.

The table lists this clonotype with a few counts. V gene TRBV6-5 combines with J gene TRBJ1-4; D is uncertain. Germline V CDR1 and CDR2: MNHEY, SVGAGI. The V end was cut by 6 bases, the J end by 8 bases, with 16 bases between. This CDR3 region has 14 residues. Written as DNA, the CDR3 is TGTGCCAGCAGCTCGGGCGGAGAGGGAGAAAAACTGTTTTTT. Its translation is CASSSGGEGEKLFF.

This clonotype was detected only a few times. The chain employs TRBV7-3 and TRBJ2-1, with TRBD1 matching 11 bases. The germline V gene has CDR1 SGHTA and CDR2 FQGTGA. There are 14 residues in the CDR3. Germline trimming cut 3 bases from V and 8 bases from J; bases unmatched to any gene: 3. The CDR3 nucleotides are TGTGCCAGCAGCTTCGGACAGGGGGCCCATGAGCAGTTCTTC. This translates into CASSFGQGAHEQFF.

V and J are TRBV12-3 or TRBV12-4 and TRBJ1-5, with a tentative D call TRBD1 (5 bases). The CDR3 is 16 amino acids. Trimming left V 2 bases short and J 0 bases short, with 11 bases between. The CDR3 sequence: CASSLRGAHSNQPQHF. The CDR3 nucleotides read TGTGCCAGCAGTTTAAGAGGGGCACATAGCAATCAGCCCCAGCATTTT.

This clonotype was counted between two and nine times. The chain employs TRBV5-1 and TRBJ1-3; D unresolved. The length of the CDR3 is 16 residues. CDR1 is SGHRS and CDR2 is YFSETQ in the germline V gene. V dropped 4 bases and J dropped 0 bases, with 14 bases sitting between them. CDR3: CASSPSWTGSGNTIYF. The CDR3 bases are TGCGCCAGCAGCCCCTCGTGGACTGGCTCTGGAAACACCATATATTTT.

Ten or more counts support this clonotype. This rearrangement joins TRBV20-1 to TRBJ2-1, with D possibly being TRBD1 (5 bases). V was trimmed by 2 bases and J by 2 bases, leaving 13 bases between them. The V gene's germline CDR1 is DFQATT and CDR2 SNEGSKA (reference sequence). The length of the CDR3 is 15 residues. The CDR3 reads CSARTSGFPYNEQFF. CDR3 nucleotide sequence: TGCAGTGCTAGAACCTCAGGGTTTCCCTACAATGAGCAGTTCTTC.

In its sample, this clonotype was seen a few times. The rearrangement uses TRBV12-3 or TRBV12-4 and TRBJ1-1; D ambiguous. CDR3 length equals 13 residues. V gave up 4 bases and J gave up 11 bases, with 17 bases separating them. For the CDR3, the DNA is TGTGCCAGCAGTTCAGGACTGGGTGTGAGGGCTTTCTTT. Translating gives CASSSGLGVRAFF.

This clonotype showed up just a few times. The chain uses TRBV29-1 and TRBJ1-1, with D unclear. The CDR3 contains 13 residues. In germline, CDR1 is SQVTM, CDR2 ANQGSEA. V lost 3 bases and J 1 base, leaving 9 bases between the germline ends. For the CDR3, the DNA is TGCAGCGTTGATGGGCTCGGGAACACTGAAGCTTTCTTT. It translates to CSVDGLGNTEAFF.

Remarks on this clonotype: Given a much more abundant clone one base away, this may be a read error. V and J are TRBV29-1 and TRBJ2-3; D gene ambiguous. Trimming pared 0 bases from V and 2 bases from J, leaving 9 bases between. The length of the CDR3 is 14 residues. Germline values: CDR1 SQVTM, CDR2 ANQGSEA. CDR3 DNA: TGCAGCGTTGAAGAAGTCCACTCCACAGATACGCAGTATTTT. Its translation is CSVEEVHSTDTQYF.

The chain couples TRBV6-5 to TRBJ2-2; 9 bases match TRBD2. The CDR3 runs to 16 residues. Unmatched junction bases numbered 7, after V lost 2 bases and J lost 6 bases. Germline CDR1 reads MNHEY; CDR2 reads SVGAGI. The CDR3 region is CASSYGLAGVAGELFF. DNA of the CDR3: TGTGCCAGCAGTTACGGTTTAGCGGGAGTGGCCGGGGAGCTGTTTTTT.